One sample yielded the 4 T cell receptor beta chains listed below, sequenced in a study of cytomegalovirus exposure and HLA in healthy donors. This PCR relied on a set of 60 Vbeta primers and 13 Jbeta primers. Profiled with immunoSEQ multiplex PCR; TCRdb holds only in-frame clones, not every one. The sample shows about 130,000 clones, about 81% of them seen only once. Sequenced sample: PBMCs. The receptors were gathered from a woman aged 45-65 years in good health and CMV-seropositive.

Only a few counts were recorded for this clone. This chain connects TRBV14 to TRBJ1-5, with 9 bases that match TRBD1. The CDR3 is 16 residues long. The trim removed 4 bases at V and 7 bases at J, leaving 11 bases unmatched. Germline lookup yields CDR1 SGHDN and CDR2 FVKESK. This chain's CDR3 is CASSRNRDRVRQPQHF. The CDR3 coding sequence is TGTGCCAGCAGCCGCAACCGGGACAGGGTGCGACAGCCCCAGCATTTT.

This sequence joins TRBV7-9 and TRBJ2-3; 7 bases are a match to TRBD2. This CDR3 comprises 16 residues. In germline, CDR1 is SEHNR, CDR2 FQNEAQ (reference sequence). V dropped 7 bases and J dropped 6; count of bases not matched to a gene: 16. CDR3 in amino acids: CASTSRVAGVSDTQYF. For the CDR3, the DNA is TGTGCCAGCACTTCCCGAGTGGCGGGAGTATCCGATACGCAGTATTTT.

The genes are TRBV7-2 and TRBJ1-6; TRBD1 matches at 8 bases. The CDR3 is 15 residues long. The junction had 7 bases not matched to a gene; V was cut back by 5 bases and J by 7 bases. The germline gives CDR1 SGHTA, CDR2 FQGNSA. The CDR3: CASSVRQGLNSPLHF. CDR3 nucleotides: TGTGCCAGCAGCGTGCGACAGGGGTTAAATTCACCCCTCCACTTT.

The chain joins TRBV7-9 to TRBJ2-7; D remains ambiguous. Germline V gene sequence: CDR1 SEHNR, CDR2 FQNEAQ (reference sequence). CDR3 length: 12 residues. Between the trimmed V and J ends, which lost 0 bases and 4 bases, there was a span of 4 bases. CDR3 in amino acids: CASSLARYEQYF. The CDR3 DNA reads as TGTGCCAGCAGCTTAGCGCGATACGAGCAGTACTTC. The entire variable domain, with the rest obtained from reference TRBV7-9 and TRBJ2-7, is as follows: DTGVSQNPRHKITKRGQNVTFRCDPISEHNRLYWYRQTLGQGPEFLTYFQNEAQLEKSRLLSDRFSAERPKGSFSTLEIQRTEQGDSAMYLCASSLARYEQYFGPGTRLTVT.